This TCR beta chain was recorded in a study of T cells in Graves' hyperthyroidism and ophthalmopathy. This clonotype has a count of ten or more. RNA transcripts served as the template for amplifying TCR beta CDR3 regions. The HTBI primer set drove a first-round RT-PCR of the TCR CDR3. TCRdb used MiXCR to reprocess the multiplex PCR reads, holding one entry per CDR3 protein. Of 700,000 or so distinct CDR3 sequences in the sample, roughly 14% were seen once. Input material: blood. The source is a woman in her forties or fifties with Graves' ophthalmopathy.

The CDR3 coding sequence is TGTGCCAGCAGTCGACAGGGGGCGGACAAAAACATTCAGTACTTC. Translating gives CASSRQGADKNIQYF. The rearrangement joins TRBV6-2 or TRBV6-3 to TRBJ2-4, with 10 bases that match TRBD1. The germline gives CDR1 MNHEY, CDR2 SVGEGT. Germline trimming cut 5 bases from V and 3 bases from J; bases unmatched to any gene: 4. CDR3 length equals 15 residues.